This TCR beta chain is drawn from a study of blood T cell repertoires in COVID-19. Turning to the study itself: Collection of acute and convalescent COVID-19 samples took place in the United States, Italy and Spain. From T cells, B-cell-depleted T cells, or PBMCs came the material, which was cDNA or gDNA.

Participants spanned ages about 18 to 95 years and resided in 20 to 25 US areas. TCRdb's copy holds only in-frame clones and misses some; the assay was immunoSEQ multiplex PCR. The table lists fewer than 600,000 clones, 85% to 90% of them singletons, with about 1.7% in the top ten. Germline V lookup: CDR1 MDHEN, CDR2 SYDVKM. V dropped 3 bases and J dropped 0 bases, with 11 bases sitting between them. The CDR3 is 15 amino acids. The chain has TRBV28 and TRBJ1-2; a weak D match, TRBD1 (5 bases). The receptor was isolated from a woman aged 35 to 49 who had recovered from COVID-19. Material: PBMCs or T cells enriched from blood (not recorded which). The CDR3 is CASSFFGGTNYGYTF. The DNA for the CDR3 is TGTGCCAGCAGTTTCTTCGGGGGTACTAACTATGGCTACACCTTC.